The 9 T cell receptor beta chains below come from one sample, sequenced in a study of blood T cells in healthy people across ages. Using a J-beta primer mix together with a sample-barcoded 5' primer, a second PCR was run for roughly 6 to 12 cycles. TCRdb recomputed calls from the 5' RACE reads with MiXCR, one row per CDR3 protein. The data show about 1.8 million distinct CDR3 sequences, with roughly 52% seen just once and over 2% held by the top ten. Sequencing used blood. Every receptor here comes from a woman aged 40 to 50 in good health.

The chain carries TRBV5-1 and TRBJ1-5, with D tentatively TRBD1 (5 bases). Trimming stripped 4 bases from V and 1 base from J, with 15 bases between. The germline CDR1 and CDR2 sequences are SGHRS and YFSETQ. This CDR3 region has 16 residues. The CDR3 reads CASSPTVGGSNQPQHF. The CDR3 region has the DNA TGCGCCAGCAGCCCGACAGTTGGGGGGAGCAATCAGCCCCAGCATTTT.

This chain uses TRBV2 with TRBJ2-3; D unclear. This CDR3 region has 14 residues. V was pared by 0 bases and J by 0 bases, with 4 bases between. Germline CDR1 is SNHLY and CDR2 is FYNNEI. The CDR3 sequence: CASSEATSTDTQYF. The CDR3 nucleotides are TGTGCCAGCAGTGAAGCCACTAGCACAGATACGCAGTATTTT.

This clonotype was seen only a few times. The chain has TRBV6-6 and TRBJ2-5; D perhaps matches TRBD1 (6 bases). Looked up from germline, CDR1 is MNHNY and CDR2 is SVGAGI (reference sequence). The CDR3 is 15 residues long. Between the trimmed V and J ends, which lost 0 bases and 3 bases, there was a span of 11 bases. The CDR3 DNA reads TGTGCCAGCAGTTACTCGAGCTACAGGGAAGAGACCCAGTACTTC. This encodes CASSYSSYREETQYF.

This clonotype was detected only a few times. The chain carries TRBV6-6 and TRBJ1-2, with D possibly being TRBD1 (6 bases). CDR3 length: 14 amino acids. Germline V gene lookup returns CDR1 MNHNY and CDR2 SVGAGI (reference sequence). Trimming removed 6 bases from V and 4 bases from J, with 15 bases in between. The CDR3 sequence is CASRVTQGGYGYTF. In DNA, the CDR3 is TGTGCCAGCAGAGTGACACAGGGAGGCTATGGCTACACCTTC.

V gene TRBV7-3 combines with J gene TRBJ2-1; D remains ambiguous. Trimming cost V 8 bases and J 5 bases, with 7 bases left between them. The CDR3 is 11 residues long. Germline-derived CDR1 and CDR2 are SGHTA and FQGTGA. The chain's CDR3 is CASAQHNEQFF. CDR3 nucleotide sequence: TGTGCCAGCGCTCAACACAATGAGCAGTTCTTC.

The rearrangement links TRBV7-2 to TRBJ1-2, with TRBD1 as a possible D gene (5 bases). This CDR3 is built from 15 residues. V was trimmed by 6 bases and J by 2 bases, leaving 16 bases between them. Germline CDR1 SGHTA, CDR2 FQGNSA. In DNA form, the CDR3 reads TGTGCCAGCAGTTTATTTGGGACTGGGAACTATGGCTACACCTTC. Protein product: CASSLFGTGNYGYTF.

The J gene is TRBJ2-1, the V gene TRBV20-1; D not resolved. CDR3 length: 15 residues. Trimming cost V 1 base and J 6 bases, with 16 bases left between them. CDR1 and CDR2 (germline): DFQATT, SNEGSKA (reference sequence). The chain's CDR3 is CSARVPDTFSNEQFF. The CDR3 bases are TGCAGTGCTAGAGTACCCGATACTTTTAGCAATGAGCAGTTCTTC.

V usage is TRBV28 and J usage is TRBJ2-1; 9 bases agree with TRBD2. Germline V CDR1 and CDR2: MDHEN, SYDVKM. CDR3 size: 12 residues. The V segment lost 7 bases and the J segment 10 bases; nucleotides outside the gene matches: 5. CDR3 region: CASMRGGFEQFF. CDR3 nucleotide sequence: TGTGCCAGCATGCGGGGGGGATTCGAGCAGTTCTTC.

V usage is TRBV20-1 and J usage is TRBJ2-5; 10 bases fit TRBD2. With 8 bases clipped from V and 2 bases from J, the junction kept 8 bases outside the gene matches. CDR1 and CDR2 from the germline V gene are DFQATT and SNEGSKA (reference sequence). The CDR3 totals 14 residues. CDR3 loop: CSTNSGGQQETQYF. The CDR3 DNA follows: TGCAGTACCAATAGCGGGGGGCAACAAGAGACCCAGTACTTC.